This T cell receptor (beta chain) was retrieved from a study of identical twins. CDR1 is ENHRY, CDR2 SYGVKD, per germline. V trimming: 8 bases; J trimming: 0 bases; junction bases outside the gene matches: 6. This CDR3 has 15 amino acids. Each donor (without exception) was a healthy Caucasian. Study-wide results and caveats: Fewer insertions were carried by abundant cord blood beta clonotypes, but none was seen in memory repertoires. Partly confounded zero-insertion analyses could result from invariant MAIT and iNKT cells.

This clonotype has ten or more counts. The antigen is undetermined. TCRdb fed the 5' RACE reads into MiXCR, producing one record per CDR3 protein. The top ten clones hold less than 0.35% of a sample with 1.5 million or so distinct CDR3 sequences, around a third of them seen once. The TCR was taken from a newborn girl in good health. What was sequenced was cord blood. The chain combines TRBV10-3 with TRBJ2-1, with TRBD2 identical over 8 bases. The CDR3 coding sequence is TGTGCCATCGGTATCGCGGGGGGCTCCTACAATGAGCAGTTCTTC. Translated, it gives CAIGIAGGSYNEQFF.